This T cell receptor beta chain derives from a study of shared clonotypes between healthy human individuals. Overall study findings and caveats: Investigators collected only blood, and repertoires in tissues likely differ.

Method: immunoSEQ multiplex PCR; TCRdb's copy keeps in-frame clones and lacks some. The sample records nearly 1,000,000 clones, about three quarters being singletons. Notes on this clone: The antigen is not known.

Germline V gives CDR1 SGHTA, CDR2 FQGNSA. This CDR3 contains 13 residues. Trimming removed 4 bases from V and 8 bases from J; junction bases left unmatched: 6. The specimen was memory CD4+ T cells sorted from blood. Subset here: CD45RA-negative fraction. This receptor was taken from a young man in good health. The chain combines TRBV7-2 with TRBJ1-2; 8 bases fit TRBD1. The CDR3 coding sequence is TGTGCCAGCAGCTACGGACAGGGCAGAGGCTACACCTTC. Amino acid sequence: CASSYGQGRGYTF.